Given below is one T cell receptor beta chain in context. As yet, its antigen is unknown. The data were taken from a study of OX40 agonist ivuxolimab in advanced cancers. Study-level information: Dose-escalation patients had hepatocellular carcinoma, melanoma, renal cell or head and neck cancer. Study results and limitations: In CD8+ T cells, expanded clones were on average more numerous than in CD4+. Specificity for antigen went undetermined in the expanded peripheral T cells. In the 0.1 to 3.0 mg/kg range, CD4+ and CD8+ blood T cells had expanded clonally by week 6.

The table came from immunoSEQ multiplex PCR; TCRdb's copy has only in-frame clones and leaves some out. The sample has 60,000 to 85,000 clones, roughly 90% seen once. Deletions cut 6 bases from V and 5 bases from J, with 16 bases between. CDR3 size: 13 residues. Germline CDR1 SQVTM, CDR2 ANQGSEA. The V call is TRBV29-1, the J call TRBJ2-5; TRBD1 might be the D (6 bases). This receptor was identified in an adult with an advanced solid tumor such as melanoma, head and neck, liver or kidney cancer. The sequencing used CD4+ or CD8+ T cells sorted from blood, collected in a trial of the OX40 agonist ivuxolimab. The CDR3 DNA reads TGCAGCGTGACCGAGGGGCAGGGGGAGACCCAGTACTTC. This translates into CSVTEGQGETQYF.